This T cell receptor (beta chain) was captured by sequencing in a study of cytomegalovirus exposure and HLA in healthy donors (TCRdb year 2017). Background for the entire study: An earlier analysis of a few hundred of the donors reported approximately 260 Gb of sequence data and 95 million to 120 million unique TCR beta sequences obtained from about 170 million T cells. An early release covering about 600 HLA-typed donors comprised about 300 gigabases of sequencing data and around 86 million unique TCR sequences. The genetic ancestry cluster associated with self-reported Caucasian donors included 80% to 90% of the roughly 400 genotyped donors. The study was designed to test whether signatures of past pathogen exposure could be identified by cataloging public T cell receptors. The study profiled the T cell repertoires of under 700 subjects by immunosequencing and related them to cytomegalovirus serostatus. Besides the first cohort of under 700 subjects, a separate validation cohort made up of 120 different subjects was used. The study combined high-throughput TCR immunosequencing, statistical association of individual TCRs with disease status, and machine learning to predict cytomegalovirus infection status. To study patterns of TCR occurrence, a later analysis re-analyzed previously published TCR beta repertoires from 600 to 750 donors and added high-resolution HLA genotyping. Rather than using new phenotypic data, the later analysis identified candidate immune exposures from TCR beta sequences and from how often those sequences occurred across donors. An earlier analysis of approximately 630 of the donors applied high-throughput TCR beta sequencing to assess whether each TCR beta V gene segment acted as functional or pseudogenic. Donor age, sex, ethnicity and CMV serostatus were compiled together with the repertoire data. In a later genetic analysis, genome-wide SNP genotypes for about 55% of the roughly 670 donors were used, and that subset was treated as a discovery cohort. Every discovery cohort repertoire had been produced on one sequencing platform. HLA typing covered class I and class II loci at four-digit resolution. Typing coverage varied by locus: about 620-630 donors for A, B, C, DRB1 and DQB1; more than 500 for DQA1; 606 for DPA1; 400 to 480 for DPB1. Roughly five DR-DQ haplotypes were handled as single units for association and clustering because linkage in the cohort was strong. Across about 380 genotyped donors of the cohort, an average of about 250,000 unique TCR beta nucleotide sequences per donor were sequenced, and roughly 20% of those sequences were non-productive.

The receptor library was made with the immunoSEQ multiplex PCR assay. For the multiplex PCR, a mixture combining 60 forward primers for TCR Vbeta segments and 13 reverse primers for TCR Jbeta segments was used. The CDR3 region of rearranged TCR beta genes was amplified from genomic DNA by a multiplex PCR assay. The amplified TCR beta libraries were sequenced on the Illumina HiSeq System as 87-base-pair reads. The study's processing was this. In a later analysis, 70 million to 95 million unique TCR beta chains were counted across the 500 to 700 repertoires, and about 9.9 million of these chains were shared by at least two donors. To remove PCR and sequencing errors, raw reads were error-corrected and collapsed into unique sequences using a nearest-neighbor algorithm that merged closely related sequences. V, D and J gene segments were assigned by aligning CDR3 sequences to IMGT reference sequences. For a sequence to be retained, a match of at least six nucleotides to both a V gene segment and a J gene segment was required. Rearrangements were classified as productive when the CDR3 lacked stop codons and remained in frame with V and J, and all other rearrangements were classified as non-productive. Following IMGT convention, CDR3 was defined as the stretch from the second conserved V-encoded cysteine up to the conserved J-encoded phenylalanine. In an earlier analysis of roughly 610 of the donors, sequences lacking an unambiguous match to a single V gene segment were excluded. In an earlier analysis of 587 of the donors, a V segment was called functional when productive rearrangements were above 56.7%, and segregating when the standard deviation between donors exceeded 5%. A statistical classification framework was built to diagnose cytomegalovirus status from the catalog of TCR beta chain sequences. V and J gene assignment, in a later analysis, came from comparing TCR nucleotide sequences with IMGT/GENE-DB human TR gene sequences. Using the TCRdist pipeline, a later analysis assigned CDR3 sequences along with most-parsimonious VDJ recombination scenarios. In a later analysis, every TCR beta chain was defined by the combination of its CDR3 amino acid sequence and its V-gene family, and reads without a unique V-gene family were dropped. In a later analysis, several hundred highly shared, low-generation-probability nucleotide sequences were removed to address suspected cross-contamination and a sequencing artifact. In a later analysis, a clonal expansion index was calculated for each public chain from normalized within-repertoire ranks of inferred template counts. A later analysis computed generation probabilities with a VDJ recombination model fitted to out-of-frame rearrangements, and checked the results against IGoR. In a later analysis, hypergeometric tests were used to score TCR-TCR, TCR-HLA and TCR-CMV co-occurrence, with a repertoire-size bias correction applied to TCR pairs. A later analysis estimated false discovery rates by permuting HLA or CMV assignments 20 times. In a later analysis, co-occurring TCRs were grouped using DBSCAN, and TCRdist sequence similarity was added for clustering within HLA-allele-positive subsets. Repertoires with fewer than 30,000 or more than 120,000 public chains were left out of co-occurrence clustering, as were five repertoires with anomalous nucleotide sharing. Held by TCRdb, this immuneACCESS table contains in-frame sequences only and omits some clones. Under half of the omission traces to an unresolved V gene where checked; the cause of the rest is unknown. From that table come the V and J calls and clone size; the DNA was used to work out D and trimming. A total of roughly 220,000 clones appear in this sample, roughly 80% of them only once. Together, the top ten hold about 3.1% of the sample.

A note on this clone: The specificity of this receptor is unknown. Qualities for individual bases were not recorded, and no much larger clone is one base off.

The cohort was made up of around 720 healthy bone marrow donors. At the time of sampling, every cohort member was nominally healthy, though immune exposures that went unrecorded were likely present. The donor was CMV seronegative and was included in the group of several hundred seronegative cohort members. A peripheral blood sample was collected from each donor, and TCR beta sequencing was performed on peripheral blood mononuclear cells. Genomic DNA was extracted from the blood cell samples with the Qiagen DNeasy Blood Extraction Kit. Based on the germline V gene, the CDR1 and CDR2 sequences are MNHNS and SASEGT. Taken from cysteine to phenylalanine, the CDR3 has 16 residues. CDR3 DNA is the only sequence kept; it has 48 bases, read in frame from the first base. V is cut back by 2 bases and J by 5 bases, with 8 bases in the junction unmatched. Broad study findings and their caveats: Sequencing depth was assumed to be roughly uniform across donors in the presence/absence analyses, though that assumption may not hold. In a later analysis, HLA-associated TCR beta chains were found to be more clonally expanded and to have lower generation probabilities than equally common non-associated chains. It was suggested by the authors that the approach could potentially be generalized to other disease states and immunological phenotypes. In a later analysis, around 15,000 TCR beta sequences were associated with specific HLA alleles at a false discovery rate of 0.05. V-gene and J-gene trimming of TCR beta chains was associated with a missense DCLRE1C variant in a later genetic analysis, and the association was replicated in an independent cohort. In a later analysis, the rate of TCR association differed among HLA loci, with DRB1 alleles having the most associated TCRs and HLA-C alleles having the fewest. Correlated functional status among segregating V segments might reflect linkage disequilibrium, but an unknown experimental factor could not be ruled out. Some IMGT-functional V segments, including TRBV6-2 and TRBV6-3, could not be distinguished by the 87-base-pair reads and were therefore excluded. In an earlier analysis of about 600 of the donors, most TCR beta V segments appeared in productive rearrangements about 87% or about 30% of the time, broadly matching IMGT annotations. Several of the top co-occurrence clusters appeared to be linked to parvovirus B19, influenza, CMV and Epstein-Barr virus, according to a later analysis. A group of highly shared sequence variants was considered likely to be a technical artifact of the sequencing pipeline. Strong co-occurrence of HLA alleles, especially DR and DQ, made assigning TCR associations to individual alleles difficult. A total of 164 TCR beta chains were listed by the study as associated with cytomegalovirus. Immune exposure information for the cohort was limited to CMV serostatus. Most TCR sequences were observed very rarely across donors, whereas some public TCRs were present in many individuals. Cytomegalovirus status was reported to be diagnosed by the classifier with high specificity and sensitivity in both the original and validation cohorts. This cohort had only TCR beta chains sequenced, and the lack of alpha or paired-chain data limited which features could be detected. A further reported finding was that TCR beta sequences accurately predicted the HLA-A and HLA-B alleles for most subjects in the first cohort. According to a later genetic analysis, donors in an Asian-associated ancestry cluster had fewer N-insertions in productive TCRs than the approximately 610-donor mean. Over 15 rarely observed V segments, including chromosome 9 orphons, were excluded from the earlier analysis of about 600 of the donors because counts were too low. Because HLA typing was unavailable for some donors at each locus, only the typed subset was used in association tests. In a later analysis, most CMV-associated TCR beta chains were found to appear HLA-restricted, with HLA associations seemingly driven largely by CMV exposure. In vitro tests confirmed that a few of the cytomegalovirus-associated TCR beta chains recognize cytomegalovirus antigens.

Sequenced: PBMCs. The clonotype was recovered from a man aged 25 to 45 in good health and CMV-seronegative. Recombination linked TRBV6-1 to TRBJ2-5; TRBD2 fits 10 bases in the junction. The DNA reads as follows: TGTGCCAGCAGTGAACCGGGTAGCGGGGGGTTGGAGACCCAGTACTTC. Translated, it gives CASSEPGSGGLETQYF.